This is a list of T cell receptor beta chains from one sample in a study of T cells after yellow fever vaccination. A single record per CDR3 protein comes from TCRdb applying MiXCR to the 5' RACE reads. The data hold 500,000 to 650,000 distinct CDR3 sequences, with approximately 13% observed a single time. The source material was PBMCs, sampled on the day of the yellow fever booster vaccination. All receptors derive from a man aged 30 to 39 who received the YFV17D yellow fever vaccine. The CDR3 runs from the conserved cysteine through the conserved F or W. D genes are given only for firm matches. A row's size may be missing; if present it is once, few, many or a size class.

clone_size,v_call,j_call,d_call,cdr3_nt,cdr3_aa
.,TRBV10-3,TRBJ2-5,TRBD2,TGTGCCACGCTACCGGGACTAGCGGGAGTGGGGACGGAGACCCAGTACTTC,CATLPGLAGVGTETQYF
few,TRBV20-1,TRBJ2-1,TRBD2,TGCAGTGCTAGGTACTTAGCGGGTCTACACAATGAGCAGTTCTTC,CSARYLAGLHNEQFF
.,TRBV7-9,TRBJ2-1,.,TGTGCCAGCAGCTTAGGTGGGAGCGGTTTCGATGAGCAGTTCTTC,CASSLGGSGFDEQFF
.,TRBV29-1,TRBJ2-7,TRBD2,TGCAGCGTTGAAAAGACTAGCGGGAATCAGTACTTC,CSVEKTSGNQYF
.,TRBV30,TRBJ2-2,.,TGTGCCTGGAGTGGCAGGTCCGGGGAGCTGTTTTTT,CAWSGRSGELFF
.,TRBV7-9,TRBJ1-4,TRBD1,TGTGCCAGCAGCGCTGACAGGGCCATAAATGAAAAACTGTTTTTT,CASSADRAINEKLFF
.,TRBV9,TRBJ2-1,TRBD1,TGTGCCAGCAGCGTGGTTCCGGGACAGCGATACAATGAGCAGTTCTTC,CASSVVPGQRYNEQFF
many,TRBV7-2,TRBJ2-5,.,TGTGCCAGCAGCTTAGCGACTAGTCCCCAAGAGACCCAGTACTTC,CASSLATSPQETQYF
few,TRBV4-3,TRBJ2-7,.,TGCGCCAGCAGCCAATGGATAGGCCAGGGAAGCAACGAGCAGTACTTC,CASSQWIGQGSNEQYF
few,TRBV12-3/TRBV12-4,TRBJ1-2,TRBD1,TGTGCCAGCAGTTTTAGAAGGGGGCGGGAGACAAACTATGGCTACACCTTC,CASSFRRGRETNYGYTF
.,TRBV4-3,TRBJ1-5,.,TGCGCCAGCAGCCAAGATGCGGACAGGCCCCAGCATTTT,CASSQDADRPQHF